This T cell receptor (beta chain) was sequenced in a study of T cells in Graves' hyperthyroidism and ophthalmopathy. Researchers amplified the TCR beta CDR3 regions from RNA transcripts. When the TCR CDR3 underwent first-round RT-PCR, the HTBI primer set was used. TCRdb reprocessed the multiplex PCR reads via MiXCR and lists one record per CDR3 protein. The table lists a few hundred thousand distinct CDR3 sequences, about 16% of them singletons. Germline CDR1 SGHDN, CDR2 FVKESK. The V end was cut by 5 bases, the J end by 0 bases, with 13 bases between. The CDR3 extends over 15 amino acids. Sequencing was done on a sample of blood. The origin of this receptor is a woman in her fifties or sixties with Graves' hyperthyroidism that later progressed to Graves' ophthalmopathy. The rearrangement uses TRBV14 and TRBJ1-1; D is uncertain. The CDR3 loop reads CASSTAHYVNTEAFF. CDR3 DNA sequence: TGTGCCAGCAGCACCGCCCACTATGTGAACACTGAAGCTTTCTTT.